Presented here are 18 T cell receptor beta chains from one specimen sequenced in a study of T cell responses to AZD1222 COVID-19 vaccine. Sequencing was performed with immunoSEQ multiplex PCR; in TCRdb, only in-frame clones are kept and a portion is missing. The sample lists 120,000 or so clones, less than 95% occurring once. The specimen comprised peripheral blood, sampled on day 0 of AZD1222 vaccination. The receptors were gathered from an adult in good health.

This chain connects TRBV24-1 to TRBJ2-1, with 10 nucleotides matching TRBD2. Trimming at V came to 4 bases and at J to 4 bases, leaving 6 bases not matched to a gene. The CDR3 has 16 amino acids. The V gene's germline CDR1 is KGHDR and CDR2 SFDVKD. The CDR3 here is CATSDPLAGRYNEQFF. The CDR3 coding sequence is TGTGCCACCAGTGACCCACTAGCGGGACGATACAATGAGCAGTTCTTC.

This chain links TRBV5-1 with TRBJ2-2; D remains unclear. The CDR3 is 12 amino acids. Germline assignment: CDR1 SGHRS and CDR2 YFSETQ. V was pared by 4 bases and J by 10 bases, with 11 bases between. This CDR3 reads CASSKDQAELFF. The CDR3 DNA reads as TGCGCCAGCAGCAAGGATCAGGCGGAGCTGTTTTTT.

The CDR3: CATSGGWSKETQYF. DNA of the CDR3: TGTGCCACCAGTGGGGGTTGGAGTAAAGAGACCCAGTACTTC. The chain couples TRBV24-1 to TRBJ2-5; D gene ambiguous. V was cut by 5 bases and J by 3 bases, with 12 bases left in between. The CDR3 totals 14 residues. CDR1 KGHDR and CDR2 SFDVKD come from the germline V gene.

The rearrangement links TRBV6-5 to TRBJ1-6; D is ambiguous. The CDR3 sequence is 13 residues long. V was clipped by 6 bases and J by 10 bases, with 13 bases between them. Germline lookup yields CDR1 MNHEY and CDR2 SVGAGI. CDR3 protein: CASSREVPSPLHF. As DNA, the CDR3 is TGTGCCAGCAGCCGAGAGGTTCCCTCACCCCTCCACTTT.

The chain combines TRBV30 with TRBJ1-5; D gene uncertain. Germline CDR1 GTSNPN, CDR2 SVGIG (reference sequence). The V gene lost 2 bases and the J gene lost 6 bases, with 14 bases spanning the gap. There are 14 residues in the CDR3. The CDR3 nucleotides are TGTGCCTGGAGTATGGGGTCCGCGAGTCAGCCCCAGCATTTT. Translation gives CAWSMGSASQPQHF.

The CDR3: CASSEGSGRAQETQYF. CDR3 nucleotide sequence: TGTGCCAGCAGCGAGGGGAGCGGGAGGGCCCAAGAGACCCAGTACTTC. The rearrangement uses TRBV9 and TRBJ2-5; TRBD2 matches 10 bases. This CDR3 has 16 residues. CDR1 and CDR2 (germline): SGDLS, YYNGEE. Germline trimming cut 3 bases from V and 1 base from J; bases unmatched to any gene: 6.

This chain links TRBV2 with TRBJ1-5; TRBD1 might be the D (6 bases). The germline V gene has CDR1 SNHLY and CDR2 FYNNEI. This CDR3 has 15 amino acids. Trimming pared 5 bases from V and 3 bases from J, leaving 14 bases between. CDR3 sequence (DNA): TGTGCCAGCAGTAATCAGGGGTCGCCCAATCAGCCCCAGCATTTT. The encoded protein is CASSNQGSPNQPQHF.

DNA for the CDR3: TGTGCCATCAGTGAGTGGAGACAGGGGTTCTACACCTTC. Translation gives CAISEWRQGFYTF. The chain has TRBV10-3 and TRBJ1-2; 8 nucleotides match TRBD1. There are 13 residues in the CDR3. The germline gives CDR1 ENHRY, CDR2 SYGVKD. With 1 base clipped from V and 10 bases from J, the junction kept 5 bases outside the gene matches.

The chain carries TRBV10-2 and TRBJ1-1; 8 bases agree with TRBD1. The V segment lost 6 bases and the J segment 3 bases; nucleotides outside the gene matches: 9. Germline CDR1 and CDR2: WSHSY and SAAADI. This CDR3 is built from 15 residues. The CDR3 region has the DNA TGCGCCAGCAGAGCCTGGACAGGGCCCGACACTGAAGCTTTCTTT. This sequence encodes CASRAWTGPDTEAFF.

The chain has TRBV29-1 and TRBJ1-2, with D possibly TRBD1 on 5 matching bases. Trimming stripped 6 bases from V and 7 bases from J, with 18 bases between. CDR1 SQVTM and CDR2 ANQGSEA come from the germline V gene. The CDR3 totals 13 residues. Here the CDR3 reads CSVGPGGSGGYTF. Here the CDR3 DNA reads TGCAGCGTCGGACCCGGGGGGTCGGGTGGCTACACCTTC.

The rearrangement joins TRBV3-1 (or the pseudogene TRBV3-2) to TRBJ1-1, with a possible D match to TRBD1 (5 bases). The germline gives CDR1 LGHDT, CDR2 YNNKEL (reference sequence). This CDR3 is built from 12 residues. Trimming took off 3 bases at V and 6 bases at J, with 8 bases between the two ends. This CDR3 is CASSHAQAEAFF. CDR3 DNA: TGTGCCAGCAGCCACGCACAGGCTGAAGCTTTCTTT.

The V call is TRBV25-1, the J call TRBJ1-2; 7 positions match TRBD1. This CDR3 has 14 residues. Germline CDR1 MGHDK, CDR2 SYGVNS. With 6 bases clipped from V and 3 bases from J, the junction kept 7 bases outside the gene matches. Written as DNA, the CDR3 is TGTGCCAGCAGACTTTCGGGACAGCACTATGGCTACACCTTC. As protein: CASRLSGQHYGYTF.

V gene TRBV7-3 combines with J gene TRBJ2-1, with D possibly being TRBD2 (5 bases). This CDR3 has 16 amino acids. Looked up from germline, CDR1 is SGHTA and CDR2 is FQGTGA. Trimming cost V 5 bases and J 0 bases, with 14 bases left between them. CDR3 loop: CASSRIAWSSYNEQFF. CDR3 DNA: TGTGCCAGCAGCCGGATAGCGTGGAGCTCCTACAATGAGCAGTTCTTC.

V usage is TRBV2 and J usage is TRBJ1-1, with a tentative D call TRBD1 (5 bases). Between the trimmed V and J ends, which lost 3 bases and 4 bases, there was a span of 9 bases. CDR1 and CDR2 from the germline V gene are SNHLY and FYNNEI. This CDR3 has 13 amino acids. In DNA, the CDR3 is TGTGCCAGCAGTGACCAGGGACGCACTGAAGCTTTCTTT. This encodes CASSDQGRTEAFF.

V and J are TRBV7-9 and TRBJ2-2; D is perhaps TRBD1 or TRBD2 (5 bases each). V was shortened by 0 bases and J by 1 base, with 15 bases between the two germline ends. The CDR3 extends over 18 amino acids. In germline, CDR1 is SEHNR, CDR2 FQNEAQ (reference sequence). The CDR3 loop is CASSLASLGELNTGELFF. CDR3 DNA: TGTGCCAGCAGCTTAGCGAGCTTGGGGGAATTGAACACCGGGGAGCTGTTTTTT.

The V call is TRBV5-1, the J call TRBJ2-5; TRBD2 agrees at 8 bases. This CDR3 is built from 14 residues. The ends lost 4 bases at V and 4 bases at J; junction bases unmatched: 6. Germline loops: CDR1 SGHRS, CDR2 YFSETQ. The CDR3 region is CASSQTSGPETQYF. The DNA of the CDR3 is TGCGCCAGCAGCCAAACTAGCGGCCCAGAGACCCAGTACTTC. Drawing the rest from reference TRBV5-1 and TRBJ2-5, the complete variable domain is KAGVTQTPRYLIKTRGQQVTLSCSPISGHRSVSWYQQTPGQGLQFLFEYFSETQRNKGNFPGRFSGRQFSNSRSEMNVSTLELGDSALYLCASSQTSGPETQYFGPGTRLLVL.

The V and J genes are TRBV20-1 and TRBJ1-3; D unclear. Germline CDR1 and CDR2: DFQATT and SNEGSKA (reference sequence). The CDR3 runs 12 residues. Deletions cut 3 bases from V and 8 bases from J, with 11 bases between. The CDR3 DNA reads TGCAGTGCTAGTGAAGATTTGCACACCATATATTTT. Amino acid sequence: CSASEDLHTIYF.

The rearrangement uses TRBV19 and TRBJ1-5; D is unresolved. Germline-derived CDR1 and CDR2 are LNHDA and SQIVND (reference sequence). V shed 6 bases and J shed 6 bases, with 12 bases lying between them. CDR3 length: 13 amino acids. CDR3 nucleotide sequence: TGTGCCAGTAGAGGAAGAGAGTTTCAGCCCCAGCATTTT. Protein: CASRGREFQPQHF.